Below, 20 T cell receptor beta chains from the same sample are listed, as sequenced in a study of graft-versus-host responses after intestinal transplantation (dated by TCRdb to the early 2020s). These receptors have no known antigen. In light of the paper, this sample's time point label describes: cells obtained before transplantation from donor or recipient. Libraries were constructed by the immunoSEQ multiplex PCR assay. The source is immuneACCESS, and TCRdb retained only in-frame sequences with V and J called. Part of the clones is not carried over; for the studies checked, unresolved V genes explain less than half of this, and the remainder is unexplained. The sample data list 80,000 to 95,000 clones, and roughly 91% of these were observed just once. The biggest ten clones account for roughly 2% of the sample. The sample in question was unstimulated CD8+ T cells sorted from spleen or lymph node cells, obtained before intestinal transplant. These receptors were obtained from a human donor who received an intestinal transplant.

The V and J genes are TRBV27 and TRBJ2-5; D is unclear. CDR1 is MNHEY, CDR2 SMNVEV, per germline (reference sequence). Trimming cost V 0 bases and J 1 base, with 12 bases left between them. CDR3 length: 16 amino acids. The CDR3 loop reads CASSLSFLSVQETQYF. The CDR3 bases are TGTGCCAGCAGTTTATCCTTTTTGTCAGTCCAAGAGACCCAGTACTTC.

The table lists this clone with a few counts. The chain uses TRBV29-1 and TRBJ1-2; D gene uncertain. The germline gives CDR1 SQVTM, CDR2 ANQGSEA. Trimming cost V 2 bases and J 0 bases, with 4 bases left between them. CDR3 length equals 12 residues. CDR3 nucleotides: TGCAGCGTTGAAACAGCTAACTATGGCTACACCTTC. This gives the protein CSVETANYGYTF.

The chain recombines TRBV6-6 with TRBJ1-1; no reliable D call. The CDR3 extends over 13 amino acids. CDR1 is MNHNY and CDR2 is SVGAGI in the germline V gene (reference sequence). V dropped 6 bases and J dropped 0 bases, with 8 bases sitting between them. CDR3 nucleotides: TGTGCCAGCAGACAGTCCTTGAACACTGAAGCTTTCTTT. Translation gives CASRQSLNTEAFF.

V gene TRBV27 combines with J gene TRBJ1-2, with D tentatively TRBD1 (5 bases). The CDR3 length is 14 residues. The ends were cut back, 8 bases at V and 5 bases at J, with 18 bases in the middle. Germline CDR1 is MNHEY and CDR2 is SMNVEV (reference sequence). CDR3 sequence: CASSSIGEGYGYTF. The CDR3, as DNA: TGTGCCAGCTCCTCAATAGGGGAGGGGTATGGCTACACCTTC.

In its sample, this clone was seen once. V gene TRBV6-5 combines with J gene TRBJ2-7; D unclear. Trimming cost V 0 bases and J 4 bases, with 7 bases left between them. In germline, CDR1 is MNHEY, CDR2 SVGAGI. The CDR3 has 13 amino acids. The DNA for the CDR3 is TGTGCCAGCAGTTACTCGTTCGGTTACGAGCAGTACTTC. Its translation: CASSYSFGYEQYF.

This clone was recorded only once. The chain joins TRBV6-5 to TRBJ1-2, with TRBD1 identical over 7 bases. CDR3 length: 14 amino acids. Germline CDR1 MNHEY, CDR2 SVGAGI. The junction had 11 bases not matched to a gene; V was cut back by 6 bases and J by 7 bases. Here the CDR3 DNA reads TGTGCCAGCAGCCGACAGGGAGGAATGGGTGGCTACACCTTC. This encodes CASSRQGGMGGYTF.

J is TRBJ2-2 and V is TRBV29-1, with D possibly matching TRBD1 (5 bases). Germline-derived CDR1 and CDR2 are SQVTM and ANQGSEA. V gave up 2 bases and J gave up 7 bases, with 14 bases separating them. The CDR3 length is 14 residues. In nucleotides, the CDR3 is TGCAGCGTTGAATCGGCAGGGATGGACGGGGAGCTGTTTTTT. This sequence encodes CSVESAGMDGELFF.

The chain carries TRBV9 and TRBJ2-3, with TRBD2 matching over 8 bases. The CDR3 runs to 18 residues. Germline CDR1 reads SGDLS; CDR2 reads YYNGEE. J lost 6 bases, V lost 0 bases, and 15 bases had no gene match. CDR3 protein: CASSVGVWRGDLGDTQYF. Written as DNA, the CDR3 is TGTGCCAGCAGCGTAGGGGTCTGGCGGGGGGACCTCGGGGATACGCAGTATTTT.

By frequency in the sample, this clone is medium-sized. Distinct nucleotide sequences in the sample also encode this CDR3. This chain connects TRBV6-5 to TRBJ1-2; D remains unclear. The germline V and J ends were trimmed by 2 bases and 0 bases, with 4 bases remaining between them. Germline V lookup: CDR1 MNHEY, CDR2 SVGAGI. This CDR3 spans 13 amino acids. CDR3 DNA: TGTGCCAGCAGTTACGAGGCTAACTATGGCTACACCTTC. This gives the protein CASSYEANYGYTF.

The gene calls are TRBV30 and TRBJ2-2; 12 bases line up with TRBD1. J gave up 7 bases and V 4 bases, and 10 bases lay outside the gene matches. The CDR3 has 16 residues. Germline V gene data show CDR1 as GTSNPN and CDR2 as SVGIG (reference sequence). Here the CDR3 reads CAWTFRDRGRIGELFF. The CDR3 nucleotides are TGTGCCTGGACTTTCCGGGACAGGGGGCGAATCGGGGAGCTGTTTTTT.

The J gene is TRBJ1-4, the V gene TRBV30, with TRBD1 identical over 7 bases. The CDR3 length is 14 residues. Germline V lookup: CDR1 GTSNPN, CDR2 SVGIG (reference sequence). The J segment lost 5 bases and the V segment lost 2 bases, leaving 5 bases of the junction unmatched. This CDR3 reads CAWSPLTGNEKLFF. The CDR3 DNA reads TGTGCCTGGAGTCCGCTGACAGGGAATGAAAAACTGTTTTTT.

The chain has TRBV7-6 and TRBJ1-1, with TRBD1 matching 7 bases. Germline trimming cut 0 bases from V and 1 base from J; bases unmatched to any gene: 5. Germline CDR1 SGHVS, CDR2 FNYEAQ. The CDR3 runs to 16 residues. CDR3 bases: TGTGCCAGCAGCTTAGCCGGGAACAGGGGGAACACTGAAGCTTTCTTT. It specifies CASSLAGNRGNTEAFF. The full variable domain, in which reference TRBV7-6 and TRBJ1-1 provide the parts outside the CDR3, is GAGVSQSPRYKVTKRGQDVALRCDPISGHVSLYWYRQALGQGPEFLTYFNYEAQQDKSGLPNDRFSAERPEGSISTLTIQRTEQRDSAMYRCASSLAGNRGNTEAFFGQGTRLTVV.

The chain combines TRBV11-2 with TRBJ2-1, with 8 bases fitting TRBD1. This CDR3 comprises 16 residues. Germline V gene lookup returns CDR1 SGHAT and CDR2 FQNNGV. Trimming took 1 base from V and 4 from J; bases not matched to a gene: 6. CDR3 in amino acids: CASSLVWTGRYNEQFF. The CDR3 DNA sequence: TGTGCCAGCAGCTTAGTGTGGACAGGGCGTTACAATGAGCAGTTCTTC.

The chain carries TRBV15 and TRBJ1-5, with a weak D call TRBD1 (6 bases). CDR1 LNHNV and CDR2 YYDKDF come from the germline V gene (reference sequence). V was pared by 0 bases and J by 6 bases, with 12 bases between. The CDR3 has 15 amino acids. DNA for the CDR3: TGTGCCACCAGCAGAGATTTGGGGGCCAGTCAGCCCCAGCATTTT. Translating it yields CATSRDLGASQPQHF.

The chain employs TRBV7-8 and TRBJ2-4, with a possible D match to TRBD1 (7 bases). Between the trimmed V and J ends, which lost 0 bases and 2 bases, there was a span of 14 bases. This CDR3 has 17 residues. CDR1 and CDR2 from the germline V gene are SGHVS and FQNEAQ. CDR3 nucleotides: TGTGCCAGCAGCTTAGCGCAGGAGGGGGCGACCAAAAACATTCAGTACTTC. Its protein is CASSLAQEGATKNIQYF. The complete variable domain, with remaining parts taken from reference TRBV7-8 and TRBJ2-4, reads GAGVSQSPRYKVAKRGQDVALRCDPISGHVSLFWYQQALGQGPEFLTYFQNEAQLDKSGLPSDRFFAERPEGSVSTLKIQRTQQEDSAVYLCASSLAQEGATKNIQYFGAGTRLSVL.

V usage is TRBV28 and J usage is TRBJ1-5, with D perhaps matching TRBD1 (6 bases). The CDR3 is made up of 15 amino acids. Trimming cost V 8 bases and J 2 bases, with 16 bases left between them. Germline CDR1 reads MDHEN; CDR2 reads SYDVKM. The CDR3 here is CASGTYRAGNQPQHF. CDR3 coding DNA: TGTGCCAGCGGGACGTACAGGGCGGGCAATCAGCCCCAGCATTTT. Using reference TRBV28 and TRBJ1-5 for the parts outside the CDR3, the full variable domain is DVKVTQSSRYLVKRTGEKVFLECVQDMDHENMFWYRQDPGLGLRLIYFSYDVKMKEKGDIPEGYSVSREKKERFSLILESASTNQTSMYLCASGTYRAGNQPQHFGDGTRLSIL.

This chain links TRBV5-8 with TRBJ1-5, with 10 bases fitting TRBD1. The CDR3 runs 17 residues. Germline V gene data show CDR1 as SGHTS and CDR2 as YDEGEE. V dropped 0 bases and J dropped 7; count of bases not matched to a gene: 10. The CDR3 nucleotides read TGTGCCAGCAGCTTGGCTCTCCGGGACAGGGGCAGCCAGCCCCAGCATTTT. This sequence encodes CASSLALRDRGSQPQHF. The full variable domain, rest sourced from reference TRBV5-8 and TRBJ1-5, is EAGVTQSPTHLIKTRGQQATLRCSPISGHTSVYWYQQALGLGLQFLLWYDEGEERNRGNFPPRFSGRQFPNYSSELNVNALELEDSALYLCASSLALRDRGSQPQHFGDGTRLSIL.

The chain couples TRBV11-2 to TRBJ2-7; TRBD2 agrees at 7 bases. V was clipped by 4 bases and J by 5 bases; unmatched bases: 2. Germline CDR1 and CDR2: SGHAT and FQNNGV. The CDR3 runs 12 residues. The CDR3 loop is CASSSGGNEQYF. The DNA of the CDR3 is TGTGCCAGCAGCTCGGGAGGAAACGAGCAGTACTTC.

This CDR3 is CASSLEGPGTGGEQFF. CDR3 DNA sequence: TGTGCCAGCAGCTTAGAGGGTCCGGGGACAGGCGGTGAGCAGTTCTTC. The V and J genes are TRBV7-6 and TRBJ2-1; 8 bases are a match to TRBD1. With V trimmed by 1 base and J by 9 bases, 11 bases remained unmatched. The germline CDR1 and CDR2 sequences are SGHVS and FNYEAQ. CDR3 size: 16 residues.

The chain carries TRBV5-8 and TRBJ1-5; the D gene is possibly TRBD1 (6 bases). Per the germline V gene, CDR1 is SGHTS and CDR2 is YDEGEE. The germline V and J ends were trimmed by 3 bases and 0 bases, with 16 bases remaining between them. The CDR3 contains 17 residues. In nucleotides, the CDR3 is TGTGCCAGCAGCTCGCGGGGGCCCGGATATAGCAATCAGCCCCAGCATTTT. Translated: CASSSRGPGYSNQPQHF. The full variable domain, with the rest looked up from reference TRBV5-8 and TRBJ1-5, is EAGVTQSPTHLIKTRGQQATLRCSPISGHTSVYWYQQALGLGLQFLLWYDEGEERNRGNFPPRFSGRQFPNYSSELNVNALELEDSALYLCASSSRGPGYSNQPQHFGDGTRLSIL.